Listed below are T cell receptor beta chains from one sample, sequenced in a study of shared clonotypes between healthy human individuals. Here immunoSEQ multiplex PCR was the method, and the copy in TCRdb shows in-frame clones only, minus some. The table has over a million clones, roughly 96% seen once; the top ten hold over 1%. Specimen: naive CD4+ T cells sorted from blood. These TCRs come from a man aged 30-40 years in good health. Both conserved end residues are part of each CDR3. The D gene is left open where the match is weak. Clone sizes are given selectively: once, few, many, or a class where the clone is expanded.

- | TRBJ1-1 | - | TRBV5-8 | TGTGCCAGCAGCTTGGAGGGGGACCAGCGTGCTTTCTTT | CASSLEGDQRAFF
- | TRBJ2-1 | once | TRBV5-1 | TGCGCCAGCAGCTTGGCCGGGAGCTACAATGAGCAGTTCTTC | CASSLAGSYNEQFF
- | TRBJ1-1 | - | TRBV5-4 | TGTGCCAGCAGCCCCGAGATAGGGACCTTGAACACTGAAGCTTTCTTT | CASSPEIGTLNTEAFF
TRBD1 | TRBJ2-1 | - | TRBV5-1 | TGCGCCAGCAGCACCTTACCGGGACAGGGAGTTCCCCTTATATACAATGAGCAGTTCTTC | CASSTLPGQGVPLIYNEQFF
TRBD1 | TRBJ2-7 | - | TRBV30 | TGTGCCTGGAGTCTAAGTGGGACAGCCTACGAGCAGTACTTC | CAWSLSGTAYEQYF
TRBD1 | TRBJ2-2 | - | TRBV2 | TGTGCCAGCAGGGATGACAGGGGGCTTTACACCGGGGAGCTGTTTTTT | CASRDDRGLYTGELFF
- | TRBJ1-4 | once | TRBV5-1 | TGCGCCAGCAGCCTGGCCCGGGGTAGGGAAAAACTGTTTTTT | CASSLARGREKLFF
- | TRBJ2-3 | - | TRBV19 | TGTGCCAGTAACGGGAGAAGCACAGATACGCAGTATTTT | CASNGRSTDTQYF
- | TRBJ2-1 | - | TRBV6-5 | TGTGCCAGCAGTTACCATTATACCCCCAATGAGCAGTTCTTC | CASSYHYTPNEQFF
- | TRBJ1-5 | few | TRBV2 | TGTGCCAGCAGTGAGAATCAGCCCCAGCATTTT | CASSENQPQHF
- | TRBJ2-7 | - | TRBV9 | TGTGCCAGCAGCCCCCGGGGAGGCCGCCGGGATACGGAGCAGTACTTC | CASSPRGGRRDTEQYF
- | TRBJ1-1 | - | TRBV14 | TGTGCCAGCAGCCAATTGCTGAACACTGAAGCTTTCTTT | CASSQLLNTEAFF
TRBD2 | TRBJ2-5 | - | TRBV10-3 | TGTGCCATCAGTGATACGGCGGGAGGAGGGGAGACCCAGTACTTC | CAISDTAGGGETQYF
- | TRBJ2-7 | - | TRBV5-5 | TGTGCCAGTTCATCCTACGAGCAGTACTTC | CASSSYEQYF